Below are 30 T cell receptor beta chains sequenced from a single sample in a study of blood T cells in healthy people across ages. Primers used in a second PCR of roughly 6 to 11 cycles were a sample-barcoded 5' primer and a J-beta primer mix. TCRdb processed the 5' RACE reads anew with MiXCR; each CDR3 protein has one entry. In the table there are about 720,000 distinct CDR3 sequences, roughly 20% of which are singletons. Sequencing was performed on blood. These receptors all stem from a man between 65 and 85 years old in good health.

V usage is TRBV4-1 and J usage is TRBJ2-7, with no clear D. With 0 bases removed from V and 4 bases from J, the gap between germline ends came to 13 bases. Germline CDR1 reads MGHRA; CDR2 reads YSYEKL. The CDR3 is 15 amino acids. CDR3 sequence reads: CASSQDWLGAYEQYV. DNA of the CDR3: TGCGCCAGCAGCCAAGATTGGCTAGGAGCTTACGAGCAGTACGTC.

The V gene is TRBV6-5, the J gene TRBJ1-3; TRBD1 matches 8 bases. Trimming took 6 bases from V and 2 from J; bases not matched to a gene: 6. CDR3 size: 15 residues. The germline V gene encodes CDR1 MNHEY and CDR2 SVGAGI. CDR3 sequence reads: CASRYGQGAGNTIYF. CDR3 nucleotide sequence: TGTGCCAGCAGATACGGACAGGGAGCTGGAAACACCATATATTTT.

CDR3 in DNA: TGCGCCAGCAGCCCCCCCGTGGGCTCGGGGACAGATACGCAGTATTTT. It codes for CASSPPVGSGTDTQYF. The V call is TRBV5-1, the J call TRBJ2-3, with a tentative D call TRBD2 (5 bases). The germline gives CDR1 SGHRS, CDR2 YFSETQ. CDR3 length: 16 amino acids. V was shortened by 4 bases and J by 3 bases, with 18 bases between the two germline ends.

The chain uses TRBV7-6 and TRBJ2-7; D is possibly TRBD1 (5 bases). The CDR3 runs 14 residues. Germline V CDR1 and CDR2: SGHVS, FNYEAQ. The germline V and J ends were trimmed by 5 bases and 3 bases, with 14 bases remaining between them. CDR3 sequence: CASSQPGRDYEQYF. CDR3 bases: TGTGCCAGCAGCCAACCAGGGCGCGACTACGAGCAGTACTTC.

This clonotype has a handful of counts. CDR3 DNA: TGTGCCAGCAGTCCGCGGGCTGATCCCGGCGGGGAGCTGTTTTTT. It is translated as CASSPRADPGGELFF. The chain recombines TRBV27 with TRBJ2-2, with D maybe TRBD2 (5 bases). The germline CDR1 and CDR2 sequences are MNHEY and SMNVEV (reference sequence). The CDR3 spans 15 residues. The V end lost 5 bases, the J end lost 7 bases, and 17 bases lay between the germline ends.

The chain is built from TRBV6-6 and TRBJ1-2; no reliable D call. The CDR3 runs 13 residues. The germline V gene encodes CDR1 MNHNY and CDR2 SVGAGI (reference sequence). V was cut by 2 bases and J by 3 bases, with 7 bases left in between. CDR3 amino acids: CASSYGPDYGYTF. CDR3 in DNA: TGTGCCAGCAGTTACGGGCCGGACTATGGCTACACCTTC.

This clonotype has more than one count but fewer than ten. V gene TRBV5-1 combines with J gene TRBJ2-5, with D perhaps matching TRBD1 or TRBD2 (5 bases each). With 4 bases removed from V and 11 bases from J, the gap between germline ends came to 21 bases. Germline-derived CDR1 and CDR2 are SGHRS and YFSETQ. There are 14 residues in the CDR3. The CDR3 reads CASSRSEGIREQYF. The CDR3 bases are TGCGCCAGCAGCCGTTCTGAGGGGATCAGGGAGCAGTACTTC.

At least ten counts were recorded for this clonotype. The chain is built from TRBV12-3 or TRBV12-4 and TRBJ2-6, with unresolved D. The CDR3 spans 14 residues. V was pared by 5 bases and J by 0 bases, with 5 bases between. The CDR3 protein is CASSTSSGANVLTF. CDR3 DNA sequence: TGTGCCAGCAGTACAAGCTCTGGGGCCAACGTCCTGACTTTC.

The V gene is TRBV7-7, the J gene TRBJ2-5; tentatively, D is TRBD1 (5 bases). Germline values: CDR1 SSHAT, CDR2 FNYEAQ (reference sequence). Trimming cost V 8 bases and J 3 bases, with 10 bases left between them. This CDR3 contains 12 residues. CDR3 nucleotides: TGTGCCAGCGGTAACAGGAAAGAGACCCAGTACTTC. It codes for CASGNRKETQYF.

Concerning this clonotype: A junction end diverges from the germline sequence, so it may reflect a read error. The chain has TRBV6-1 and TRBJ2-1; D remains ambiguous. The germline V gene has CDR1 MNHNS and CDR2 SASEGT. This CDR3 has 10 residues. The chain's CDR3 is CANSGNEQFF. DNA for the CDR3: TGTGCCAACAGTGGGAATGAGCAGTTCTTC.

V and J are TRBV29-1 and TRBJ1-2; 7 positions match TRBD1. The junction had 10 bases not matched to a gene; V was cut back by 7 bases and J by 8 bases. CDR1 is SQVTM and CDR2 is ANQGSEA in the germline V gene. The CDR3 length is 12 residues. The chain's CDR3 is CSAETGIGGYTF. The CDR3 bases are TGCAGCGCCGAGACAGGGATTGGGGGCTACACCTTC.

V is TRBV9 and J is TRBJ2-1; 13 bases are shared with TRBD2. The CDR3 runs 16 residues. Trimming took 3 bases from V and 8 from J; bases not matched to a gene: 8. Germline-derived CDR1 and CDR2 are SGDLS and YYNGEE. As DNA, the CDR3 is TGTGCCAGCAGCGCAACCGGGACTAGCGGGATTGATGAGCAGTTCTTC. It is translated as CASSATGTSGIDEQFF.

This clonotype was detected a few times. The chain uses TRBV9 and TRBJ2-4, with D possibly called TRBD1 or TRBD2 (5 bases each). Germline assignment: CDR1 SGDLS and CDR2 YYNGEE. V was shortened by 0 bases and J by 3 bases, with 10 bases between the two germline ends. The CDR3 is 15 amino acids. The CDR3 sequence: CASSVGGGGKNIQYF. CDR3 DNA sequence: TGTGCCAGCAGCGTAGGTGGGGGTGGCAAAAACATTCAGTACTTC. Filled out from reference TRBV9 and TRBJ2-4, the complete variable domain reads DSGVTQTPKHLITATGQRVTLRCSPRSGDLSVYWYQQSLDQGLQFLIQYYNGEERAKGNILERFSAQQFPDLHSELNLSSLELGDSALYFCASSVGGGGKNIQYFGAGTRLSVL.

Concerning this clonotype: The junction departs from germline at one end; a sequencing error may be responsible. J is TRBJ1-2 and V is TRBV14; D remains unclear. CDR1 and CDR2 from the germline V gene are SGHDN and FVKESK. The CDR3 is 15 residues long. The CDR3 sequence is CVSSQDHRSPYGYTF. The CDR3 DNA sequence: TGTGTCAGCAGCCAAGACCACAGATCACCCTATGGCTACACCTTC.

This sequence joins TRBV12-3 or TRBV12-4 and TRBJ2-5; 11 bases agree with TRBD1. This CDR3 has 12 residues. J lost 11 bases, V lost 6 bases, and 5 bases had no gene match. The CDR3 is CASSSGTGGQYF. CDR3 nucleotides: TGTGCCAGCAGCTCCGGGACAGGGGGTCAGTACTTC.

This sequence joins TRBV6-2 or TRBV6-3 and TRBJ2-7; D not resolved. In germline, CDR1 is MNHEY, CDR2 SVGEGT. Between the trimmed V and J ends, which lost 6 bases and 2 bases, there was a span of 17 bases. CDR3 length: 15 amino acids. The CDR3 nucleotides are TGTGCCAGCAGCCTCCGATCTAGGAGTCCCTACGAGCAGTACTTC. Translation gives CASSLRSRSPYEQYF.

This clonotype was found many times. This chain uses TRBV29-1 with TRBJ2-1; 7 bases are shared with TRBD1. V lost 4 bases to trimming and J lost 5 bases; unmatched junction nucleotides: 8. This CDR3 is 14 amino acids long. Germline V gene lookup returns CDR1 SQVTM and CDR2 ANQGSEA. The chain's CDR3 is CSVARQGLNNEQFF. The CDR3 nucleotides are TGCAGCGTTGCCCGACAGGGTTTGAACAATGAGCAGTTCTTC.

This clonotype was found a few times. The chain joins TRBV12-3 or TRBV12-4 to TRBJ2-5; D gene unclear. Trimming pared 7 bases from V and 2 bases from J, leaving 14 bases between. The CDR3 runs 14 residues. For the CDR3, the DNA is TGTGCCAGCACCCTAGGTGGGCAGCAAGAGACCCAGTACTTC. As protein: CASTLGGQQETQYF.

In its sample, this clonotype was seen a few times. The genes are TRBV10-3 and TRBJ2-3; 8 bases align to TRBD2. The CDR3 has 15 residues. V was pared by 9 bases and J by 6 bases, with 14 bases of the junction left unmatched. CDR1 and CDR2 from the germline V gene are ENHRY and SYGVKD. Here the CDR3 DNA reads TGTGCCATTGCAGCGGGAGCCCCCGGGGGGGATACGCAGTATTTT. Translated: CAIAAGAPGGDTQYF.

The chain has TRBV20-1 and TRBJ1-6; D gene ambiguous. This CDR3 is 14 amino acids long. CDR1 is DFQATT, CDR2 SNEGSKA, per germline (reference sequence). The ends were cut back, 2 bases at V and 8 bases at J, with 13 bases in the middle. The CDR3 reads CSARSDGRYSPLHF. The CDR3 coding sequence is TGCAGTGCTAGATCGGACGGACGCTATTCACCCCTCCACTTT.

The V call is TRBV12-3 or TRBV12-4, the J call TRBJ2-5; D gene uncertain. The CDR3 is 14 residues long. V was clipped by 3 bases and J by 4 bases, with 12 bases between them. CDR3 in amino acids: CASSFGPTGETQYF. The CDR3 DNA reads as TGTGCCAGCAGTTTCGGACCGACTGGAGAGACCCAGTACTTC.

This clonotype occurred a few times. The V call is TRBV3-1, the J call TRBJ1-1; D gene uncertain. The V and J ends lost 3 bases and 7 bases respectively, with 6 bases between them. This CDR3 has 11 amino acids. Germline assignment: CDR1 LGHDT and CDR2 YNNKEL (reference sequence). The CDR3 region has the DNA TGTGCCAGCAGCCATGCCCATGAAGCTTTCTTT. It translates to CASSHAHEAFF.

The genes are TRBV14 and TRBJ1-5; D is ambiguous. This CDR3 has 13 amino acids. Trimming removed 1 base from V and 12 bases from J, with 13 bases in between. The V gene's germline CDR1 is SGHDN and CDR2 FVKESK. CDR3 amino acids: CASSQGQSTLQHF. CDR3 coding DNA: TGTGCCAGCAGCCAAGGGCAATCTACTCTCCAGCATTTT. The full variable domain, with the rest looked up from reference TRBV14 and TRBJ1-5, is EAGVTQFPSHSVIEKGQTVTLRCDPISGHDNLYWYRRVMGKEIKFLLHFVKESKQDESGMPNNRFLAERTGGTYSTLKVQPAELEDSGVYFCASSQGQSTLQHFGDGTRLSIL.

This clonotype was counted between two and nine times. The CDR3 is CASSDWGNIGPRNIQYF. CDR3 sequence (DNA): TGTGCCAGCAGCGATTGGGGAAATATAGGACCAAGAAACATTCAGTACTTC. The genes are TRBV3-1 and TRBJ2-4; D gene ambiguous. The CDR3 totals 17 residues. Germline CDR1 is LGHDT and CDR2 is YNNKEL (reference sequence). Trimming stripped 5 bases from V and 6 bases from J, with 23 bases between. The variable domain in full, completed from reference TRBV3-1 and TRBJ2-4, reads DTAVSQTPKYLVTQMGNDKSIKCEQNLGHDTMYWYKQDSKKFLKIMFSYNNKELIINETVPNRFSPKSPDKAHLNLHINSLELGDSAVYFCASSDWGNIGPRNIQYFGAGTRLSVL.

This clonotype showed up just a few times. The chain couples TRBV20-1 to TRBJ1-4; a possible D gene is TRBD1 (5 bases). Germline CDR1 reads DFQATT; CDR2 reads SNEGSKA (reference sequence). Trimming stripped 0 bases from V and 12 bases from J, with 23 bases between. The CDR3 consists of 16 residues. The DNA of the CDR3 is TGCAGTGCTAGAGACCTGGACGGGGCTAGGGTCCAACAACTGTTTTTT. This codes for CSARDLDGARVQQLFF.

The chain links TRBV2 to TRBJ1-5; D remains ambiguous. CDR1 and CDR2 from the germline V gene are SNHLY and FYNNEI. CDR3 size: 14 residues. The V end lost 7 bases, the J end lost 1 base, and 11 bases lay between the germline ends. Here the CDR3 reads CASTQRRSNQPQHF. The CDR3 DNA follows: TGTGCCAGCACCCAGAGGAGAAGCAATCAGCCCCAGCATTTT. Together with reference TRBV2 and TRBJ1-5, the CDR3 gives the full variable domain: EPEVTQTPSHQVTQMGQEVILRCVPISNHLYFYWYRQILGQKVEFLVSFYNNEISEKSEIFDDQFSVERPDGSNFTLKIRSTKLEDSAMYFCASTQRRSNQPQHFGDGTRLSIL.

V gene TRBV10-3 combines with J gene TRBJ2-7, with TRBD2 matching over 8 bases. The germline V gene encodes CDR1 ENHRY and CDR2 SYGVKD. This CDR3 comprises 19 residues. Unmatched junction bases numbered 16, after V lost 0 bases and J lost 3 bases. CDR3 coding DNA: TGTGCCATCAGTGAGTCAGGGCGGGGGGCCGTTAAAAAGAGCTACGAGCAGTACTTC. Protein product: CAISESGRGAVKKSYEQYF.

This clonotype was counted a few times. V usage is TRBV7-3 and J usage is TRBJ1-2, with no clear D. Trimming removed 0 bases from V and 7 bases from J, with 12 bases in between. The CDR3 has 14 amino acids. Per the germline V gene, CDR1 is SGHTA and CDR2 is FQGTGA. In DNA, the CDR3 is TGTGCCAGCAGCTTAACCGGGGAGCTTTCTGGCTACACCTTC. The encoded protein is CASSLTGELSGYTF.

This clonotype was seen a handful of times. This CDR3 reads CSVHLGSSSTGELFF. Written as DNA, the CDR3 is TGCAGCGTCCACCTGGGGAGTTCGAGCACCGGGGAGCTGTTTTTT. The chain couples TRBV29-1 to TRBJ2-2; D might be TRBD2 (5 bases). Germline V gene data show CDR1 as SQVTM and CDR2 as ANQGSEA. The CDR3 extends over 15 amino acids. The V end lost 6 bases, the J end lost 4 bases, and 18 bases lay between the germline ends.

In its sample, this clonotype was seen a few times. CDR3 DNA: TGTGCCAGCAGTTTACACGGACAGGGTATCGGAAAACTGTTTTTT. It specifies CASSLHGQGIGKLFF. V usage is TRBV27 and J usage is TRBJ1-4; 8 nucleotides line up with TRBD1. J lost 10 bases, V lost 2 bases, and 9 bases had no gene match. The germline V gene encodes CDR1 MNHEY and CDR2 SMNVEV (reference sequence). The length of the CDR3 is 15 residues.